This passage covers 30 T cell receptor beta chains from one sample sequenced in a study of T-cell memory formation after mild COVID-19. TCRdb reanalysed the 5' RACE reads using MiXCR and keeps one entry per CDR3 protein. The sample includes hundreds of thousands of distinct CDR3 sequences, under 15% of them seen just once. The sequenced sample was PBMCs or a T cell subset sorted from them (not recorded which). Receptor source: a man aged 18-30 years who had mild COVID-19 (a few samples of this study predate the infection). Cell type and time point are not known.

The J gene is TRBJ1-6, the V gene TRBV6-5; D is possibly TRBD1 (6 bases). Per the germline V gene, CDR1 is MNHEY and CDR2 is SVGAGI. The CDR3 has 15 amino acids. The V and J ends lost 6 bases and 10 bases respectively, with 19 bases between them. In DNA, the CDR3 is TGTGCCAGCAGCCGACAACAGGGAAAGGGGTCACCCCTCCACTTT. This gives the protein CASSRQQGKGSPLHF.

This chain connects TRBV6-2 or TRBV6-3 to TRBJ1-5; no firm D call. The ends were cut back, 7 bases at V and 2 bases at J, with 21 bases in the middle. This CDR3 is built from 17 residues. Germline V CDR1 and CDR2: MNHEY, SVGEGT. As DNA, the CDR3 is TGTGCCAGCATGTACGCGGGGTTTTTTTCGGGCAATCAGCCCCAGCATTTT. Translated, it gives CASMYAGFFSGNQPQHF.

This clonotype has at least ten counts. The chain employs TRBV20-1 and TRBJ1-2; TRBD1 matches 7 bases. The J segment lost 0 bases and the V segment lost 6 bases, leaving 16 bases of the junction unmatched. The CDR3 consists of 17 residues. Germline assignment: CDR1 DFQATT and CDR2 SNEGSKA (reference sequence). The CDR3, as DNA: TGCAGTGCCGAACCTGACTCTCCCCAGGGGGCTAACTATGGCTACACCTTC. Translating gives CSAEPDSPQGANYGYTF.

V gene TRBV15 combines with J gene TRBJ2-5, with D unresolved. CDR3 size: 14 residues. Germline-derived CDR1 and CDR2 are LNHNV and YYDKDF (reference sequence). V gave up 0 bases and J gave up 5 bases, with 10 bases separating them. The CDR3 sequence is CATSRDPPRETQYF. CDR3 coding DNA: TGTGCCACCAGCAGAGATCCCCCCAGGGAGACCCAGTACTTC. The whole variable domain, filled in from reference TRBV15 and TRBJ2-5, reads DAMVIQNPRYQVTQFGKPVTLSCSQTLNHNVMYWYQQKSSQAPKLLFHYYDKDFNNEADTPDNFQSRRPNTSFCFLDIRSPGLGDTAMYLCATSRDPPRETQYFGPGTRLLVL.

This clonotype was seen more than once but under ten times. The rearrangement links TRBV3-1 to TRBJ1-4; D not certain. Trimming cost V 2 bases and J 7 bases, with 8 bases left between them. The CDR3 is made up of 13 amino acids. Per germline, CDR1 LGHDT and CDR2 YNNKEL (reference sequence). The CDR3 loop reads CASSQSEGEKLFF. The CDR3 DNA reads as TGTGCCAGCAGCCAATCGGAGGGTGAAAAACTGTTTTTT.

This clonotype was found many times. The V call is TRBV24-1, the J call TRBJ2-1; the D is unclear. The V gene's germline CDR1 is KGHDR and CDR2 SFDVKD. The CDR3 spans 12 residues. V was trimmed by 1 base and J by 7 bases, leaving 4 bases between them. The CDR3 DNA is TGTGCCACCAGTGATTTCCGAAATGAGCAGTTCTTC. As protein: CATSDFRNEQFF.

The table lists this clonotype with a few counts. V is TRBV18 and J is TRBJ2-7, with D perhaps assigned TRBD1 or TRBD2 (5 bases each). Per germline, CDR1 KGHSH and CDR2 LQKENI. This CDR3 is built from 12 residues. Trimming left V 2 bases short and J 6 bases short, with 8 bases between. The CDR3 DNA is TGTGCCAGCTCACCATCGGGGCTCGAGCAGTACGTC. As protein: CASSPSGLEQYV.

Ten or more counts support this clonotype. The rearrangement links TRBV7-2 to TRBJ1-5; D uncertain. The CDR3 is made up of 14 amino acids. Germline V gene data show CDR1 as SGHTA and CDR2 as FQGNSA. V was pared by 3 bases and J by 2 bases, with 8 bases between. Here the CDR3 reads CASSLRGGNQPQHF. DNA of the CDR3: TGTGCCAGCAGCTTGCGAGGAGGCAATCAGCCCCAGCATTTT. Full variable domain (missing parts from reference TRBV7-2 and TRBJ1-5): GAGVSQSPSNKVTEKGKDVELRCDPISGHTALYWYRQSLGQGLEFLIYFQGNSAPDKSGLPSDRFSAERTGGSVSTLTIQRTQQEDSAVYLCASSLRGGNQPQHFGDGTRLSIL.

The chain links TRBV29-1 to TRBJ1-3; possible D gene TRBD1, 6 bases. CDR3 length equals 16 residues. The germline V and J ends were trimmed by 5 bases and 0 bases, with 17 bases remaining between them. Germline assignment: CDR1 SQVTM and CDR2 ANQGSEA. The CDR3 nucleotides read TGCAGCGTTTCTTATCAGGGCAGGGGCTCTGGAAACACCATATATTTT. It encodes CSVSYQGRGSGNTIYF.

There are a few counts of this clonotype. The rearrangement uses TRBV19 and TRBJ1-1, with TRBD1 as a possible D gene (5 bases). Germline loops: CDR1 LNHDA, CDR2 SQIVND (reference sequence). The V end lost 6 bases, the J end lost 2 bases, and 16 bases lay between the germline ends. The CDR3 is 15 residues long. The DNA for the CDR3 is TGTGCCAGTAGGCCGGGGTCCCAGGGAAACACTGAAGCTTTCTTT. Translation: CASRPGSQGNTEAFF.

This clonotype was observed a few times. At one end, the junction sequence differs from germline, possibly due to a read error. The J gene is TRBJ2-1, the V gene TRBV20-1, with 10 bases matching TRBD2. Germline CDR1 DFQATT, CDR2 SNEGSKA (reference sequence). CDR3 length: 15 residues. The CDR3 loop reads CSANPYSGGLPWTYF. The CDR3 DNA is TGCAGTGCTAACCCCTATAGCGGGGGGCTCCCTTGGACCTACTTC.

The gene calls are TRBV5-1 and TRBJ2-7; a possible D gene is TRBD2 (6 bases). The CDR3 extends over 12 amino acids. Germline V gives CDR1 SGHRS, CDR2 YFSETQ. This CDR3 reads CASSSGEGGESV. The CDR3 bases are TGCGCCAGCAGCTCCGGCGAGGGAGGCGAAAGCGTC.

The chain is built from TRBV3-1 and TRBJ2-1, with a tentative D call TRBD1 (6 bases). Germline loops: CDR1 LGHDT, CDR2 YNNKEL (reference sequence). V was trimmed by 0 bases and J by 1 base, leaving 16 bases between them. CDR3 length: 18 residues. CDR3: CASSQDRSWGPSYNEQFF. The CDR3 DNA follows: TGTGCCAGCAGCCAAGATCGGTCATGGGGGCCTTCCTACAATGAGCAGTTCTTC.

This clonotype showed up just a few times. The chain's CDR3 is CASSFRGLGEQFF. CDR3 bases: TGTGCCAGCAGCTTTCGCGGCTTGGGTGAGCAGTTCTTC. This sequence joins TRBV5-4 and TRBJ2-1; the D is unclear. The V gene's germline CDR1 is SGHNT and CDR2 YYREEE (reference sequence). V was clipped by 2 bases and J by 9 bases, with 12 bases between them. The CDR3 is made up of 13 amino acids.

The gene calls are TRBV20-1 and TRBJ2-3; TRBD2 agrees at 9 bases. Trimming removed 5 bases from V and 0 bases from J; junction bases left unmatched: 12. The V gene's germline CDR1 is DFQATT and CDR2 SNEGSKA (reference sequence). The CDR3 runs to 17 residues. The CDR3 spells CSAQKAGGTPSTDTQYF. CDR3 DNA sequence: TGCAGTGCTCAGAAAGCGGGGGGAACTCCTAGCACAGATACGCAGTATTTT.

The chain uses TRBV5-1 and TRBJ1-2, with a weak D call TRBD1 (6 bases). The CDR3 runs to 15 residues. V shed 7 bases and J shed 5 bases, with 21 bases lying between them. Germline-derived CDR1 and CDR2 are SGHRS and YFSETQ. CDR3 loop: CASRPVSGVEYGYTF. Here the CDR3 DNA reads TGCGCCAGCCGCCCTGTTTCAGGGGTCGAGTATGGCTACACCTTC.

This clonotype was detected only a few times. The chain is built from TRBV2 and TRBJ1-2; possible D gene TRBD1, 6 bases. CDR1 SNHLY and CDR2 FYNNEI come from the germline V gene. The CDR3 loop spans 13 amino acids. The V end was cut by 3 bases, the J end by 4 bases, with 9 bases between. The CDR3 coding sequence is TGTGCCAGCAGTGACAGGGGACCCTATGGCTACACCTTC. This sequence encodes CASSDRGPYGYTF.

V and J are TRBV4-2 and TRBJ2-2, with D perhaps matching TRBD2 (5 bases). Germline lookup yields CDR1 LGHNA and CDR2 YNFKEQ. The germline V and J ends were trimmed by 8 bases and 5 bases, with 9 bases remaining between them. This CDR3 is 12 amino acids long. CDR3: CASVGETGELFF. The CDR3 nucleotides read TGTGCCAGCGTGGGAGAGACCGGGGAGCTGTTTTTT.

This clonotype was seen repeatedly, ten times or more. The chain has TRBV12-3 or TRBV12-4 and TRBJ1-5, with D tentatively TRBD1 (6 bases). The CDR3 is made up of 13 amino acids. The germline V and J ends were trimmed by 8 bases and 5 bases, with 13 bases remaining between them. This CDR3 is CASQGTAYQPQHF. CDR3 coding DNA: TGTGCCAGCCAGGGGACGGCTTATCAGCCCCAGCATTTT.

This clonotype appeared a few times. This sequence joins TRBV5-6 and TRBJ2-7; 8 positions match TRBD1. Germline CDR1 is SGHDT and CDR2 is YYEEEE. After removal of 6 bases from V and 5 bases from J, the junction contained 19 bases not matched to a gene. The CDR3 loop spans 17 amino acids. DNA for the CDR3: TGTGCCAGCACCTCTCGATTATACCGGGACAGGTCCCACGAGCAGTACGTC. Protein product: CASTSRLYRDRSHEQYV.

This clonotype was counted at least ten times. The chain carries TRBV23-1 and TRBJ2-1; D could derive from TRBD1 or TRBD2 (5 bases each). TRBV23-1 is sorted into the ORF group, with uncertain function. The CDR3 contains 15 residues. Trimming took off 2 bases at V and 3 bases at J, with 11 bases between the two ends. CDR3 in DNA: TGCGCCAGCAGTCAAGAGGGGTTCCTCTACAATGAGCAGTTCTTC. Translated, it gives CASSQEGFLYNEQFF.

The rearrangement joins TRBV5-5 to TRBJ2-7; perhaps D is TRBD1 or TRBD2 (6 bases each). There are 13 residues in the CDR3. Germline-derived CDR1 and CDR2 are SGHKS and YYEKEE (reference sequence). Trimming pared 4 bases from V and 6 bases from J, leaving 14 bases between. CDR3 region: CASSRQEGGEQYV. CDR3 coding DNA: TGTGCCAGCAGCCGACAGGAGGGCGGCGAGCAGTACGTC.

This chain links TRBV18 with TRBJ1-6; D uncertain. V lost 3 bases, J lost 4 bases, and 7 bases lay in between. This CDR3 region has 14 residues. Per the germline V gene, CDR1 is KGHSH and CDR2 is LQKENI. The CDR3 nucleotides are TGTGCCAGCTCACCGGCGCATTATAATTCACCCCTCCACTTT. It specifies CASSPAHYNSPLHF.

V and J are TRBV11-2 and TRBJ2-7, with D tentatively TRBD2 (5 bases). The CDR3 has 14 amino acids. CDR1 is SGHAT and CDR2 is FQNNGV in the germline V gene. The germline V and J ends were trimmed by 5 bases and 3 bases, with 14 bases remaining between them. The CDR3 sequence is CASSPRHGGYEQYV. The CDR3 DNA follows: TGTGCCAGCAGCCCTCGGCACGGAGGCTACGAGCAGTACGTC.

The chain links TRBV6-2 or TRBV6-3 to TRBJ1-5; D not certain. V dropped 0 bases and J dropped 6 bases, with 6 bases sitting between them. This CDR3 contains 13 residues. Germline V gene sequence: CDR1 MNHEY, CDR2 SVGEGT. The CDR3 nucleotides are TGTGCCAGCAGTTACTCGGGTATTCAGCCCCAGCATTTT. It codes for CASSYSGIQPQHF.

This clonotype was detected a few times. The chain has TRBV7-2 and TRBJ1-1; no reliable D call. Trimming took off 3 bases at V and 1 base at J, with 6 bases between the two ends. CDR1 SGHTA and CDR2 FQGNSA come from the germline V gene. This CDR3 comprises 13 residues. In nucleotides, the CDR3 is TGTGCCAGCAGCTTCTCAGGGAACACTGAAGCTTTCTTT. Protein sequence: CASSFSGNTEAFF.

This clonotype was observed a handful of times. The gene calls are TRBV6-6 and TRBJ2-7; the D gene is possibly TRBD1 (6 bases). The germline gives CDR1 MNHNY, CDR2 SVGAGI (reference sequence). Between the trimmed V and J ends, which lost 6 bases and 4 bases, there was a span of 16 bases. The CDR3 has 14 amino acids. CDR3 sequence: CASRMGQVEYEQYF. The CDR3 DNA sequence: TGTGCCAGCAGGATGGGACAAGTAGAGTACGAGCAGTACTTC.

The chain carries TRBV6-5 and TRBJ2-1; D might be TRBD1 or TRBD2, each matching 5 bases. V lost 8 bases and J 0 bases, leaving 14 bases between the germline ends. Germline assignment: CDR1 MNHEY and CDR2 SVGAGI. This CDR3 comprises 15 residues. The CDR3 DNA reads as TGTGCCAGCGGACTGGGACGGAGCTCCTACAATGAGCAGTTCTTC. Protein product: CASGLGRSSYNEQFF.

This clonotype was counted between two and nine times. The chain carries TRBV4-1 and TRBJ2-1; no reliable D call. V lost 0 bases to trimming and J lost 6 bases, with 9 bases between them. CDR1 and CDR2 (germline): MGHRA, YSYEKL. CDR3 length equals 14 residues. The CDR3 region is CASSQEGRPNEQFF. The CDR3 DNA sequence: TGCGCCAGCAGCCAAGAAGGCAGACCCAATGAGCAGTTCTTC.

This clonotype appeared a few times. V usage is TRBV7-2 and J usage is TRBJ2-6; no clear D. Per the germline V gene, CDR1 is SGHTA and CDR2 is FQGNSA. V lost 8 bases and J 0 bases, leaving 2 bases between the germline ends. The CDR3 spans 12 residues. The CDR3 reads CASASGANVLTF. As DNA, the CDR3 is TGTGCCAGCGCCTCTGGGGCCAACGTCCTGACTTTC.